The T cell receptor (beta chain) described here comes from a study of technical replicates of blood from several donors. Here immunoSEQ multiplex PCR was the method, and the copy in TCRdb shows in-frame clones only, minus some. The sample includes 75,000 to 90,000 clones, more than 85% seen only once; the top ten take roughly 0.37%. This CDR3 has 15 residues. The J segment lost 7 bases and the V segment lost 7 bases, leaving 10 bases of the junction unmatched. The V gene's germline CDR1 is SNHLY and CDR2 FYNNEI. The gene calls are TRBV2 and TRBJ2-2, with 9 bases aligning to TRBD1. The sequenced material came from T cells isolated from PBMCs. The clonotype comes from a human donor in good health. The CDR3 DNA follows: TGTGCCAGCAACCCTCTTACAGGGGGCCACGGGGAGCTGTTTTTT. Translating gives CASNPLTGGHGELFF.